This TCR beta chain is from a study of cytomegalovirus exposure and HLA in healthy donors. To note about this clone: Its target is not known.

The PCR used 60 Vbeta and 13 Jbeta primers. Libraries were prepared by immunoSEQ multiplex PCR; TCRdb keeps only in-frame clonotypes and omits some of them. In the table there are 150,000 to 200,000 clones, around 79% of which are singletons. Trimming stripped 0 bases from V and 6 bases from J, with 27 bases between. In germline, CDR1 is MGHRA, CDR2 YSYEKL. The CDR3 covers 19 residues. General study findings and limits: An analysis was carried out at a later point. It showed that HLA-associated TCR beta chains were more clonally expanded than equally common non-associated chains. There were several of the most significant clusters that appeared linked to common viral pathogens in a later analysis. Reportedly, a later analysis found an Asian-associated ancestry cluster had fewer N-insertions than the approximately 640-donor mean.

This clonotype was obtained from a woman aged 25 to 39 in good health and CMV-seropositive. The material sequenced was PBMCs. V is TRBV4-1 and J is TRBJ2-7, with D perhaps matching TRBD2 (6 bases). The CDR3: CASSQEGTGLGGYYIEQYF. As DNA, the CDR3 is TGCGCCAGCAGCCAAGAGGGGACGGGACTCGGTGGGTACTATATCGAGCAGTACTTC.